This T cell receptor beta chain emerged from a study of response to subunit inactivated influenza vaccine. Trimming removed 5 bases at V and 5 bases at J, with 12 bases between. There are 13 residues in the CDR3. Each CDR3 protein gets one entry after TCRdb re-called the RT-PCR reads with MiXCR. This table holds more than 550,000 distinct CDR3 sequences, approximately 12% found once. A note on this clonotype: Antigen specificity is unknown.

Study-level points and caveats: Authors suggested that a seasonal influenza vaccination recruits few new T cells each time.

The source material was PBMCs from blood, sampled on the day of vaccination. The clonotype was recovered from a man aged 50 to 60 who received an inactivated influenza vaccine. The chain uses TRBV12-3 or TRBV12-4 and TRBJ1-1; the D gene is possibly TRBD1 (5 bases). CDR3 amino acids: CASSRSGGTEAFF. CDR3 in DNA: TGTGCCAGCAGTCGTTCGGGGGGAACTGAAGCTTTCTTT.